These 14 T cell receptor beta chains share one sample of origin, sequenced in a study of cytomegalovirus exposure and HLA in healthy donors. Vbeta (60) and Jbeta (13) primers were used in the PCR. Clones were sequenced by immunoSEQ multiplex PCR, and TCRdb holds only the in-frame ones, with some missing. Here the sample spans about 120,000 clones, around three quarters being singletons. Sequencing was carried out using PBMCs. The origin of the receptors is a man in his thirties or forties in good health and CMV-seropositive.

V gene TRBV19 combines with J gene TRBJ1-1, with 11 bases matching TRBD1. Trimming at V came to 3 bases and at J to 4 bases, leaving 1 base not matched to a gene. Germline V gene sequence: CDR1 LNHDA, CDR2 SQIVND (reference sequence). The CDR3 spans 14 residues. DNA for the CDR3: TGTGCCAGTAGTATTGGGACAGGGGGCACTGAAGCTTTCTTT. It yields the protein CASSIGTGGTEAFF.

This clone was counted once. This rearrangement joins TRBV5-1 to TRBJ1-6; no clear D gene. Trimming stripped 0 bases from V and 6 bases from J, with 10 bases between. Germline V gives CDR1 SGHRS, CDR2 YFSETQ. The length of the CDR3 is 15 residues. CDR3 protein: CASSLGVAGNSPLHF. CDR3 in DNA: TGCGCCAGCAGCTTGGGGGTCGCAGGTAATTCACCCCTCCACTTT.

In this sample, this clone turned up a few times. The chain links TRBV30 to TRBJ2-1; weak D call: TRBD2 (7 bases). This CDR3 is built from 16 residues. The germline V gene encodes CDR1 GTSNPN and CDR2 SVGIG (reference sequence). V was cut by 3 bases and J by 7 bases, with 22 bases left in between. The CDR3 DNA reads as TGTGCCTGGAGCGCCGGGTGGGGGGGCCGTGGGAATGAGCAGTTCTTC. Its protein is CAWSAGWGGRGNEQFF.

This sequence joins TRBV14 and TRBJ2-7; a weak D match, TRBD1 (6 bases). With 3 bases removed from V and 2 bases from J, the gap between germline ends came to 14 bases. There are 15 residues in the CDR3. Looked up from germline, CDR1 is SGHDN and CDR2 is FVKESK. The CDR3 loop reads CASSQLVDSTYEQYF. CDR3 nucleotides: TGTGCCAGCAGCCAGTTAGTGGACAGCACCTACGAGCAGTACTTC. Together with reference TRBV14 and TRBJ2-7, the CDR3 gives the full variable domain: EAGVTQFPSHSVIEKGQTVTLRCDPISGHDNLYWYRRVMGKEIKFLLHFVKESKQDESGMPNNRFLAERTGGTYSTLKVQPAELEDSGVYFCASSQLVDSTYEQYFGPGTRLTVT.

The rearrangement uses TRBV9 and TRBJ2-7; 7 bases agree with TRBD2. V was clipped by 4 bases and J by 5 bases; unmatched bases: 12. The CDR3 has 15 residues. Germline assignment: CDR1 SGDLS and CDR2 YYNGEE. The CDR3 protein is CASSPGGGLANEQYF. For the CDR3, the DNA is TGTGCCAGCAGCCCGGGGGGAGGGTTAGCCAACGAGCAGTACTTC.

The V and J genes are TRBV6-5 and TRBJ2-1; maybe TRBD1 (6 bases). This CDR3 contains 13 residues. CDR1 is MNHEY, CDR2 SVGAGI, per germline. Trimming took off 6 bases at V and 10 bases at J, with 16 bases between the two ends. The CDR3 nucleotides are TGTGCCAGCAGAACCACAGGGTCAGGGGAGCAGTTCTTC. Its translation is CASRTTGSGEQFF.

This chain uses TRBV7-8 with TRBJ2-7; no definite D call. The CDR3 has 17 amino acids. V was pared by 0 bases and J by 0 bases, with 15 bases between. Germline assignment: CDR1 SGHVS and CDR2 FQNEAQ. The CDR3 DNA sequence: TGTGCCAGCAGCTTAGCGCAAGGAGATCTTCTCTCCTACGAGCAGTACTTC. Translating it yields CASSLAQGDLLSYEQYF. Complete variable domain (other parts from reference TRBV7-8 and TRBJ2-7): GAGVSQSPRYKVAKRGQDVALRCDPISGHVSLFWYQQALGQGPEFLTYFQNEAQLDKSGLPSDRFFAERPEGSVSTLKIQRTQQEDSAVYLCASSLAQGDLLSYEQYFGPGTRLTVT.

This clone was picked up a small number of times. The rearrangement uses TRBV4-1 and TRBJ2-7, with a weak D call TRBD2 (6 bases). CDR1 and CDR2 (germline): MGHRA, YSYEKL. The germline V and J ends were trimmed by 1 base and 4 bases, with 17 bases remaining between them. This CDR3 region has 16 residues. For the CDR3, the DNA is TGCGCCAGCAGCCAAGTCGTGGGGGGAATCCGTTACGAGCAGTACTTC. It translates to CASSQVVGGIRYEQYF.

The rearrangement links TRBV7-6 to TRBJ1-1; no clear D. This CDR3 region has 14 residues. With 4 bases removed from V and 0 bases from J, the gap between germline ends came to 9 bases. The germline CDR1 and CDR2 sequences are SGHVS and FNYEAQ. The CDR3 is CASSSQAMNTEAFF. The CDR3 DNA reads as TGTGCCAGCAGCTCCCAAGCGATGAACACTGAAGCTTTCTTT.

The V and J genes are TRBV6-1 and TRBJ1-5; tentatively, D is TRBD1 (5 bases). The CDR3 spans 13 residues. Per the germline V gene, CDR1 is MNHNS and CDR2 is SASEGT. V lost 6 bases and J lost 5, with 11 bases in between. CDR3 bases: TGTGCCAGCAGGGGGGGGAAAGATCAGCCCCAGCATTTT. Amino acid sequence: CASRGGKDQPQHF.

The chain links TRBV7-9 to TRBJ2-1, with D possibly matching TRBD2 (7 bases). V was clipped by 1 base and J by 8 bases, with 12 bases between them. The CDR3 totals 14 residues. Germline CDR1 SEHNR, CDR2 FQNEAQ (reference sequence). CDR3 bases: TGTGCCAGCAGCTTAGGGGGGGGCCGTCATGAGCAGTTCTTC. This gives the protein CASSLGGGRHEQFF. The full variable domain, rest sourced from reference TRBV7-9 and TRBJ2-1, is DTGVSQNPRHKITKRGQNVTFRCDPISEHNRLYWYRQTLGQGPEFLTYFQNEAQLEKSRLLSDRFSAERPKGSFSTLEIQRTEQGDSAMYLCASSLGGGRHEQFFGPGTRLTVL.

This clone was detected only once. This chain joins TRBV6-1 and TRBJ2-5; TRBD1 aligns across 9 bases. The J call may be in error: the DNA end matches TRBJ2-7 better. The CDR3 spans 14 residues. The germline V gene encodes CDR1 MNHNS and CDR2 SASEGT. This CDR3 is CASSLGQGDYEQYF. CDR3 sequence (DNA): TGTGCCAGCAGTCTGGGACAGGGCGACTACGAGCAGTACTTC.

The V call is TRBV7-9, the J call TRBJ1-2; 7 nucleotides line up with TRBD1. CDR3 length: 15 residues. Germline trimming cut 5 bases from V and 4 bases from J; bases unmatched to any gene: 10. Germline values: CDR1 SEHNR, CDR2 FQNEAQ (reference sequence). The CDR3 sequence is CASSHTTGTAYGYTF. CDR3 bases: TGTGCCAGCAGCCATACGACAGGGACTGCCTATGGCTACACCTTC.

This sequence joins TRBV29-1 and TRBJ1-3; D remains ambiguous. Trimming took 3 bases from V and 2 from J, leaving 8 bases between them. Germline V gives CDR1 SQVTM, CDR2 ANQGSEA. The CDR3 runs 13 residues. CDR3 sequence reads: CSVDRLTGNTIYF. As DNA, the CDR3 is TGCAGCGTTGATAGACTCACTGGAAACACCATATATTTT.